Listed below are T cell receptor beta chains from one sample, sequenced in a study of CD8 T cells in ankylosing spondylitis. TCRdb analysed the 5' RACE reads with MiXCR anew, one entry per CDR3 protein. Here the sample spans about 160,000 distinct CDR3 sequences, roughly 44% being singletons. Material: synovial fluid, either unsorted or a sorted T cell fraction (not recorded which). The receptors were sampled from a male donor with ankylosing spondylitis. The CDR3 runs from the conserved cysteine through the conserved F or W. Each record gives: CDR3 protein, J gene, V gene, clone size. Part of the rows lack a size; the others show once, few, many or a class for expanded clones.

CDR3 protein: CASSQWVTGEETNEKLFF
J gene: TRBJ1-4
V gene: TRBV3-1
clone size: few

CDR3 protein: CASSKPTSGRARGQYF
J gene: TRBJ2-3
V gene: TRBV12-3/TRBV12-4
clone size: NA

CDR3 protein: CASRNLAGGPDTQYF
J gene: TRBJ2-3
V gene: TRBV5-4
clone size: NA

CDR3 protein: CASSQDLARAFF
J gene: TRBJ1-1
V gene: TRBV4-2
clone size: NA

CDR3 protein: CASSQDTGTDNSPLHF
J gene: TRBJ1-6
V gene: TRBV3-1
clone size: NA

CDR3 protein: CASSRTWLNQPQHF
J gene: TRBJ1-5
V gene: TRBV18
clone size: NA

CDR3 protein: CASSPGRGRQPQHF
J gene: TRBJ1-5
V gene: TRBV19
clone size: NA

CDR3 protein: CASSFFPGQRFYEQYF
J gene: TRBJ2-7
V gene: TRBV7-8
clone size: NA

CDR3 protein: CASSPQVPGETQYF
J gene: TRBJ2-5
V gene: TRBV11-2
clone size: NA

CDR3 protein: CASLGKGGAYNEQFF
J gene: TRBJ2-1
V gene: TRBV7-9
clone size: NA

CDR3 protein: CASSLDFPAETYNEQFF
J gene: TRBJ2-1
V gene: TRBV12-3/TRBV12-4
clone size: few

CDR3 protein: CAISGSELGGNEQFF
J gene: TRBJ2-1
V gene: TRBV10-3
clone size: few

CDR3 protein: CASSFSPVYNEQFF
J gene: TRBJ2-1
V gene: TRBV7-9
clone size: NA

CDR3 protein: CASRAGREPLSPLHF
J gene: TRBJ1-6
V gene: TRBV12-3/TRBV12-4
clone size: NA

CDR3 protein: CATSWGEVYTQYF
J gene: TRBJ2-3
V gene: TRBV15
clone size: few

CDR3 protein: CASSQEVASGGNTGELFF
J gene: TRBJ2-2
V gene: TRBV4-2
clone size: NA

CDR3 protein: CASSHYLRQGVVNTEAFF
J gene: TRBJ1-1
V gene: TRBV6-1
clone size: NA

CDR3 protein: CASSLGQGRLDEQFF
J gene: TRBJ2-1
V gene: TRBV5-1
clone size: NA

CDR3 protein: CASSTLAGQSDTQYF
J gene: TRBJ2-3
V gene: TRBV6-1
clone size: many

CDR3 protein: CASSPGLAGGPATDTQYF
J gene: TRBJ2-3
V gene: TRBV4-1
clone size: NA

CDR3 protein: CASRLGLAGGPGELFF
J gene: TRBJ2-2
V gene: TRBV6-1
clone size: NA

CDR3 protein: CASSQDLENTGELFF
J gene: TRBJ2-2
V gene: TRBV3-1
clone size: NA

CDR3 protein: CASSGSGGMYEQYF
J gene: TRBJ2-7
V gene: TRBV5-1
clone size: NA

CDR3 protein: CASSLAGERLTDTQYF
J gene: TRBJ2-3
V gene: TRBV7-2
clone size: NA

CDR3 protein: CASSKGNRAYEQYF
J gene: TRBJ2-7
V gene: TRBV21-1
clone size: few

CDR3 protein: CSARDSYGYTF
J gene: TRBJ1-2
V gene: TRBV29-1
clone size: many